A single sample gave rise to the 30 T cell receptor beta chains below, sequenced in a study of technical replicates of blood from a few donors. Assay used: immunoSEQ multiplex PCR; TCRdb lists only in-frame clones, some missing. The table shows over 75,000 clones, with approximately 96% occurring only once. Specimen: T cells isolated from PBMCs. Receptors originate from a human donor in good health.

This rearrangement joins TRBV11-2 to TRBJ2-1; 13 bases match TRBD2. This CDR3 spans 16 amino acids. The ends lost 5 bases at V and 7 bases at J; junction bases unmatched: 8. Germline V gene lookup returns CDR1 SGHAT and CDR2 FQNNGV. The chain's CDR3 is CASSPGTSGRANEQFF. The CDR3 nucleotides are TGTGCCAGCAGCCCAGGCACTAGCGGGAGGGCTAATGAGCAGTTCTTC.

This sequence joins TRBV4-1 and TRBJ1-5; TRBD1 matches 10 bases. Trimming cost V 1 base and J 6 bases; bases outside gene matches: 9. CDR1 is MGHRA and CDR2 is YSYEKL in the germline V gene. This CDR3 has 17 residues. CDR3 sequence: CASSQVGRTGGPQPQHF. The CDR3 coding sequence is TGCGCCAGCAGCCAAGTAGGAAGGACAGGGGGGCCTCAGCCCCAGCATTTT.

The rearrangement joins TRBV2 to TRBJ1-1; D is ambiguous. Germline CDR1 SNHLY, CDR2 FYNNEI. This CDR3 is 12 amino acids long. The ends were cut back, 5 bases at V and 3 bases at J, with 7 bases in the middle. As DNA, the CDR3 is TGTGCCAGCAGTCCGTTCCACACTGAAGCTTTCTTT. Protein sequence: CASSPFHTEAFF.

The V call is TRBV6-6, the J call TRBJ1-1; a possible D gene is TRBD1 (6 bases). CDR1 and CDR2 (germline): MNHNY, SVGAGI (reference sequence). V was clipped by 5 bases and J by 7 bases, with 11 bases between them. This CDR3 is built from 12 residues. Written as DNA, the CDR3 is TGTGCCAGCAGTCCGCGACAGGTTGAAGCTTTCTTT. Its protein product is CASSPRQVEAFF.

The CDR3 DNA reads TGCGCCAGCAGCGCTGGTGGCCAAAGCTCCTACAATGAGCAGTTCTTC. The encoded protein is CASSAGGQSSYNEQFF. The V and J genes are TRBV5-1 and TRBJ2-1; D is undetermined. The CDR3 has 16 residues. The germline V gene has CDR1 SGHRS and CDR2 YFSETQ. Trimming left V 4 bases short and J 0 bases short, with 14 bases between.

The CDR3 reads CATTAGESTDTQYF. The CDR3 nucleotides are TGTGCCACTACCGCAGGGGAAAGCACAGATACGCAGTATTTT. The V and J genes are TRBV5-8 and TRBJ2-3; D might be TRBD1 (6 bases). V was trimmed by 9 bases and J by 0 bases, leaving 14 bases between them. Per the germline V gene, CDR1 is SGHTS and CDR2 is YDEGEE. This CDR3 has 14 residues.

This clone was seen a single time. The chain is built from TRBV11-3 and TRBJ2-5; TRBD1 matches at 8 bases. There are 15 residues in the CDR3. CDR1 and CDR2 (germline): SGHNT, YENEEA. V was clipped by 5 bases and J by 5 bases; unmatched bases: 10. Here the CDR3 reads CASSPRQGSLETQYF. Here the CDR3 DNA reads TGTGCCAGCAGCCCTAGACAGGGGAGCTTGGAGACCCAGTACTTC.

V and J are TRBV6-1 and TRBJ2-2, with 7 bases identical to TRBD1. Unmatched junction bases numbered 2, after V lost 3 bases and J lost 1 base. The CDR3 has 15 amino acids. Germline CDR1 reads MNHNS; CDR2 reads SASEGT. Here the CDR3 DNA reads TGTGCCAGCAGTGAGGGGGACAGGAACACCGGGGAGCTGTTTTTT. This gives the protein CASSEGDRNTGELFF.

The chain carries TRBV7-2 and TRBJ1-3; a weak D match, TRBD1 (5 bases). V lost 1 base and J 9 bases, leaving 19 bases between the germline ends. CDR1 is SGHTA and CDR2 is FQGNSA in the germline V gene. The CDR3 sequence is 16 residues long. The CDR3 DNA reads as TGTGCCAGCAGCTTAGAGCAGTATGTGGACACCTCCACCATATATTTT. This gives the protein CASSLEQYVDTSTIYF.

CDR3 residues: CASQVGANYGYTF. Here the CDR3 DNA reads TGTGCCAGTCAGGTCGGGGCTAACTATGGCTACACCTTC. The genes are TRBV19 and TRBJ1-2; D unclear. The CDR3 totals 13 residues. Germline V lookup: CDR1 LNHDA, CDR2 SQIVND (reference sequence). Trimming removed 8 bases from V and 0 bases from J, with 10 bases in between.

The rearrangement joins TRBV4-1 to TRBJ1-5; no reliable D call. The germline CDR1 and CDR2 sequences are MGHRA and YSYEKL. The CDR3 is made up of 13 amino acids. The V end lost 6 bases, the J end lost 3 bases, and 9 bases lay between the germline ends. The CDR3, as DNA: TGCGCCAGCAGTTGGGGAGACAATCAGCCCCAGCATTTT. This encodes CASSWGDNQPQHF.

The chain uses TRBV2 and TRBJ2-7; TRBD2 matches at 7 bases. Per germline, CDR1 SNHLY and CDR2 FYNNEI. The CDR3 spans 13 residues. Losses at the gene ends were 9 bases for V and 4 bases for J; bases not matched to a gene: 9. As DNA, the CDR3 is TGTGCCAGTGGCGGGACTAATCCATACGAGCAGTACTTC. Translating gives CASGGTNPYEQYF.

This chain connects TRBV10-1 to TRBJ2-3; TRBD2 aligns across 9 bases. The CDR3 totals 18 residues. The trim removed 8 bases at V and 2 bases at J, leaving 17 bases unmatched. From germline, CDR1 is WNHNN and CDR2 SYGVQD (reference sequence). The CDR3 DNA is TGCGCCAGCGCTGGAGGGAGACTAGCGGAATACCACACAGATACGCAGTATTTT. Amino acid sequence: CASAGGRLAEYHTDTQYF.

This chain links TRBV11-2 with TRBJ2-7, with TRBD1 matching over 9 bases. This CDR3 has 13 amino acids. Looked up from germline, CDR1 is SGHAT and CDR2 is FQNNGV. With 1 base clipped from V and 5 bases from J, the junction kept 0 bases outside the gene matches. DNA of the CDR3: TGTGCCAGCAGCTTAGGGACAGGGGACGAGCAGTACTTC. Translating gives CASSLGTGDEQYF.

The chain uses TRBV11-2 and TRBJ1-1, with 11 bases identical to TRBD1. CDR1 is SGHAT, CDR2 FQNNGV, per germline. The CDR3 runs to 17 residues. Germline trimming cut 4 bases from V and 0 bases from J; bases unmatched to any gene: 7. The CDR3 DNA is TGTGCCAGCAGCTATCCGGGACAGGGGGTTTTGAACACTGAAGCTTTCTTT. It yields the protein CASSYPGQGVLNTEAFF.

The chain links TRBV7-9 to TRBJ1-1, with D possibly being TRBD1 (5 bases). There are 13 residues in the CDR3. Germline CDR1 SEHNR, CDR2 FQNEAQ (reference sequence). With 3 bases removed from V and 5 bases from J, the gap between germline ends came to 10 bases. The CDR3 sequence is CASSFQGRTEAFF. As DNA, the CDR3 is TGTGCCAGCAGCTTTCAGGGTCGAACTGAAGCTTTCTTT.

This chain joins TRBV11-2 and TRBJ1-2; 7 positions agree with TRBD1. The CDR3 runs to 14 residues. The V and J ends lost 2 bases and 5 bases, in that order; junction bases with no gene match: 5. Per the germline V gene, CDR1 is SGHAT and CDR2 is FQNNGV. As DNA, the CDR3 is TGTGCCAGCAGCTTACTTACAGGGGCTTATGGCTACACCTTC. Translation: CASSLLTGAYGYTF.

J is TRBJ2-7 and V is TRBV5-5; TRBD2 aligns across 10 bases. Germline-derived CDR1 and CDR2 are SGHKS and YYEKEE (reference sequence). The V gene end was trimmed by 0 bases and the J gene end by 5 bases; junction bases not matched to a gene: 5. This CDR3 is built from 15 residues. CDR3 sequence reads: CASSLAASGSDEQYF. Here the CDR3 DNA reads TGTGCCAGCAGCTTGGCGGCTAGCGGGAGCGACGAGCAGTACTTC.

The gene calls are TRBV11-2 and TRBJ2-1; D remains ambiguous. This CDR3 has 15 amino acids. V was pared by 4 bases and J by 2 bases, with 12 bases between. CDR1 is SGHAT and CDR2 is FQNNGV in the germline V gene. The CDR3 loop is CASSSTLSTYNEQFF. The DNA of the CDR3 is TGTGCCAGCAGCTCCACGCTCAGTACCTACAATGAGCAGTTCTTC.

CDR3 loop: CASSRPDRSNTEAFF. The CDR3 DNA reads TGTGCCAGCAGTAGACCCGACAGATCCAACACTGAAGCTTTCTTT. The rearrangement uses TRBV27 and TRBJ1-1; D perhaps matches TRBD1 (5 bases). The CDR3 loop spans 15 amino acids. Looked up from germline, CDR1 is MNHEY and CDR2 is SMNVEV (reference sequence). V shed 5 bases and J shed 2 bases, with 15 bases lying between them.

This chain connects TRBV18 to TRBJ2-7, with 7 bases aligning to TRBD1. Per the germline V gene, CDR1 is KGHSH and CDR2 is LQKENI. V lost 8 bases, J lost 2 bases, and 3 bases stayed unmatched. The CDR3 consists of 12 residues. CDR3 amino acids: CASGQETYEQYF. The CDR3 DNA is TGTGCCAGCGGACAGGAAACCTACGAGCAGTACTTC.

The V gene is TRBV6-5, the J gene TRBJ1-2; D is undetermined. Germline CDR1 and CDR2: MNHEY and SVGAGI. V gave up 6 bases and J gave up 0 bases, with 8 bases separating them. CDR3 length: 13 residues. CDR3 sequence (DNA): TGTGCCAGCAGGACTGACGCTAACTATGGCTACACCTTC. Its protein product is CASRTDANYGYTF.

The CDR3 reads CASSVGQRMETQYF. The DNA for the CDR3 is TGTGCCAGCAGCGTAGGACAGCGAATGGAGACCCAGTACTTC. This chain joins TRBV9 and TRBJ2-5, with D perhaps TRBD1 (5 bases). Germline loops: CDR1 SGDLS, CDR2 YYNGEE. This CDR3 has 14 residues. V lost 0 bases, J lost 5 bases, and 11 bases lay in between.

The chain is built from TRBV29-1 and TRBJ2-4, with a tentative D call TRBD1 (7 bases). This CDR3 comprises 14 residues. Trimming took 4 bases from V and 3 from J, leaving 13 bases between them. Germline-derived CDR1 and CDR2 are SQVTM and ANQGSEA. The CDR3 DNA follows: TGCAGCGTTGCCCGGGGGACAGACAAAAACATTCAGTACTTC. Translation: CSVARGTDKNIQYF.

CDR3 amino acids: CASSFQRGTGQRGYTF. The CDR3 DNA follows: TGTGCCAGCAGCTTCCAAAGAGGGACAGGGCAGCGGGGCTACACCTTC. This rearrangement joins TRBV7-8 to TRBJ1-2, with TRBD1 matching over 9 bases. The V gene end was trimmed by 3 bases and the J gene end by 8 bases; junction bases not matched to a gene: 13. The germline V gene has CDR1 SGHVS and CDR2 FQNEAQ. The CDR3 is 16 residues long.

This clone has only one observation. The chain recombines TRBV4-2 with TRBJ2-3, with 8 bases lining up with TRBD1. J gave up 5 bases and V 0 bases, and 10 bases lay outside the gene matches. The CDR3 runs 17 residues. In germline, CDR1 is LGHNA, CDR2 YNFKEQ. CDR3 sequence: CASSQDGGRGQVDTQYF. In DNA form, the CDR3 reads TGTGCCAGCAGCCAAGATGGAGGCAGGGGGCAAGTAGATACGCAGTATTTT.

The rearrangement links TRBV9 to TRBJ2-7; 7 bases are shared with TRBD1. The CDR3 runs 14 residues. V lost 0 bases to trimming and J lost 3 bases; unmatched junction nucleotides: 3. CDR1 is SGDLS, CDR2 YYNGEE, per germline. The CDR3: CASSVAWTGYEQYF. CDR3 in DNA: TGTGCCAGCAGCGTAGCATGGACAGGCTACGAGCAGTACTTC.

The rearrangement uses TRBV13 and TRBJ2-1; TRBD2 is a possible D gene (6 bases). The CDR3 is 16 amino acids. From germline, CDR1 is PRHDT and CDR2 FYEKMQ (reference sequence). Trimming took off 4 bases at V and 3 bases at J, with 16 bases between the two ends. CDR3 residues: CASSSWGAGSYNEQFF. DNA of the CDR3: TGTGCCAGCAGCTCGTGGGGCGCGGGGAGCTACAATGAGCAGTTCTTC.

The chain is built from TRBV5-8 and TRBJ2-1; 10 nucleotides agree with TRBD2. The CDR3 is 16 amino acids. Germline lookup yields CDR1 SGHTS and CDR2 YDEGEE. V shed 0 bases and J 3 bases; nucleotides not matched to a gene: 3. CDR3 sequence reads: CASSLVAGGYYNEQFF. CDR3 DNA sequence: TGTGCCAGCAGCTTGGTAGCGGGGGGTTACTACAATGAGCAGTTCTTC. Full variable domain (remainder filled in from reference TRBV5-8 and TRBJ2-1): EAGVTQSPTHLIKTRGQQATLRCSPISGHTSVYWYQQALGLGLQFLLWYDEGEERNRGNFPPRFSGRQFPNYSSELNVNALELEDSALYLCASSLVAGGYYNEQFFGPGTRLTVL.

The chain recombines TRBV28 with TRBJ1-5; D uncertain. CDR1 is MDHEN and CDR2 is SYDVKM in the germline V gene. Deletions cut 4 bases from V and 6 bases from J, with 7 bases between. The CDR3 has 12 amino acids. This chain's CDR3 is CASSSFIQPQHF. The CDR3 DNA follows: TGTGCCAGCAGTTCCTTTATTCAGCCCCAGCATTTT. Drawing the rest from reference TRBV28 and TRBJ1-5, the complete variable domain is DVKVTQSSRYLVKRTGEKVFLECVQDMDHENMFWYRQDPGLGLRLIYFSYDVKMKEKGDIPEGYSVSREKKERFSLILESASTNQTSMYLCASSSFIQPQHFGDGTRLSIL.